Listed below are T cell receptor beta chains from one sample, sequenced in a study of vaccination and CD4 T cells after COVID-19. Via MiXCR, TCRdb re-called the PCR reads, giving one row per CDR3 protein. The table shows 20,000 or so distinct CDR3 sequences, with just over 60% occurring only once. The material was CD4+ T cells from blood, obtained after SARS-CoV-2 vaccination. These receptors were collected from a human donor who had recovered from COVID-19. CDR3s include the opening cysteine and the closing phenylalanine or tryptophan. A D gene is named only where the DNA matches it firmly. Rows give clone size only sometimes, using once, few, many, or a class for an expanded clone.

TRBJ1-2 . TRBV25-1 . CASSGGGGSGYTF TGTGCCAGCAGTGGGGGGGGTGGTAGTGGCTACACCTTC
TRBJ2-1 . TRBV20-1 . CSAQGLGGMINEQFF TGCAGTGCTCAGGGGCTGGGCGGAATGATCAATGAGCAGTTCTTC
TRBJ1-1 . TRBV5-1 . CASSLEGQLNTEAFF TGCGCCAGCAGCTTGGAGGGGCAGCTGAACACTGAAGCTTTCTTT
TRBJ2-1 . TRBV24-1 once CATSDSGVVFF TGTGCCACCAGTGACTCAGGGGTTGTGTTCTTC
TRBJ1-6 . TRBV7-9 . CASSLAQGNNSPLHF TGTGCCAGCAGCTTAGCACAGGGTAACAATTCACCCCTCCACTTT
TRBJ2-5 TRBD2 TRBV20-1 few CSARVSRLAGGLGGETQYF TGCAGTGCTAGAGTTTCGAGGCTAGCGGGAGGGCTGGGGGGAGAGACCCAGTACTTC
TRBJ2-3 TRBD1 TRBV12-3/TRBV12-4 . CASSQTGVGTDTQYF TGTGCCAGCAGTCAAACAGGGGTGGGCACAGATACGCAGTATTTT
TRBJ1-5 . TRBV19 . CASTDRSFQPQHF TGTGCCAGTACCGACAGGTCTTTTCAGCCCCAGCATTTT
TRBJ1-2 TRBD1 TRBV18 . CASSSGQNYGYTF TGTGCCAGCTCATCGGGACAGAACTATGGCTACACCTTC
TRBJ1-2 TRBD1 TRBV20-1 few CSARETQQGVGGYTF TGCAGTGCTAGAGAAACCCAACAGGGGGTGGGGGGCTACACCTTC
TRBJ1-2 TRBD1 TRBV12-3/TRBV12-4 . CASSPRTGTGYTF TGTGCCAGCAGTCCTCGGACAGGGACGGGCTACACCTTC
TRBJ1-2 TRBD1 TRBV18 . CASSPTGTGKGGYTF TGTGCCAGCTCACCGACCGGGACAGGGAAAGGAGGCTACACCTTC
TRBJ2-7 . TRBV5-3 . CARSFPIGPLGYEQYF TGTGCCAGAAGCTTCCCCATAGGTCCACTCGGCTACGAGCAGTACTTC
TRBJ1-1 . TRBV7-9 few CASSPNREAFF TGTGCCAGCAGCCCCAATAGGGAAGCTTTCTTT
TRBJ1-2 . TRBV4-3 . CASSRDLNYGYTF TGCGCCAGCAGCCGGGATTTGAACTATGGCTACACCTTC
TRBJ1-5 TRBD1 TRBV20-1 . CSAATIQGVNQPQHF TGCAGTGCCGCCACAATTCAGGGGGTCAATCAGCCCCAGCATTTT
TRBJ1-3 . TRBV5-1 once CASSSDSHSGNTIYF TGCGCCAGCAGCTCCGACAGCCACTCTGGAAACACCATATATTTT
TRBJ2-5 . TRBV24-1 . CATAAGGNQGTQYF TGTGCCACCGCGGCTGGCGGGAACCAAGGGACCCAGTACTTC
TRBJ1-5 . TRBV6-1 few CASSVVPEEPQHF TGTGCCAGCAGTGTGGTCCCCGAGGAGCCCCAGCATTTT
TRBJ1-6 . TRBV5-1 . CASTDYRDNSPLHF TGCGCCAGCACGGACTACAGGGATAATTCACCCCTCCACTTT
TRBJ1-2 . TRBV6-1 once CASSPRQNYGYTF TGTGCCAGCAGTCCAAGACAGAATTATGGCTACACCTTC
TRBJ1-1 . TRBV28 . CASSKGTTNTEAFF TGTGCCAGCAGCAAAGGGACGACGAACACTGAAGCTTTCTTT
TRBJ2-3 . TRBV20-1 . CSARVSPSDSTDTQYF TGCAGTGCTAGAGTCAGTCCTAGCGACAGCACAGATACGCAGTATTTT
TRBJ1-1 . TRBV20-1 . CSASSRQGTEAFF TGCAGTGCTAGCTCCAGGCAGGGTACTGAAGCTTTCTTT